A selection of T cell receptor beta chains follows, all from one sample in a study of CD8+ T cells in alopecia areata. TCRdb keeps only in-frame clones here, not all; method: immunoSEQ multiplex PCR. The sample gives some 180,000 clones, around 63% of which show up once; about 1.5% is in the top ten. The material was CD4+ T cells sorted from blood, obtained at week 0. The receptors were gathered from a human donor with alopecia areata. Both conserved end residues are part of each CDR3. Fields, in order: CDR3 protein, CDR3 DNA, V gene, D gene, clone size, J gene. A D gene is named only where the DNA matches it firmly. A clone size is listed for some rows: how often the clone was seen (once, few, many), or a class if it is expanded.

CASSSLEGQGAYEQYF TGTGCCAGTAGTTCCCTCGAAGGGCAGGGAGCCTACGAGCAGTACTTC TRBV19 . . TRBJ2-7
CASSHPRQGAPYEQYF TGTGCCAGTAGCCACCCGCGACAGGGGGCACCCTACGAGCAGTACTTC TRBV19 TRBD1 . TRBJ2-7
CATYPNGSYNEQFF TGTGCCACGTACCCCAACGGGTCTTACAATGAGCAGTTCTTC TRBV10-3 . . TRBJ2-1
CAWSVRRSSYNSPLHF TGTGCCTGGAGTGTAAGGAGGAGCTCCTATAATTCACCCCTCCACTTT TRBV30 . . TRBJ1-6
CASSFERMSSYNEQFF TGTGCCAGCAGCTTCGAGCGTATGTCCTCCTACAATGAGCAGTTCTTC TRBV5-6 . . TRBJ2-1
CASSPTGWNSPLHF TGTGCCAGCTCCCCTACGGGTTGGAATTCACCCCTCCACTTT TRBV18 . . TRBJ1-6
CASSSLRGQGPTEAFF TGTGCCAGCAGCTCGCTGAGAGGACAGGGTCCCACTGAAGCTTTCTTT TRBV5-6 TRBD1 . TRBJ1-1
CASSLIAPSDNEQFF TGTGCCAGCAGCTTAATAGCCCCGAGCGACAATGAGCAGTTCTTC TRBV7-3 . . TRBJ2-1
CAWSPLAGGYNEQFF TGTGCCTGGAGTCCCTTAGCGGGGGGTTACAATGAGCAGTTCTTC TRBV30 TRBD2 . TRBJ2-1
CAWAIPPGEAFF TGTGCCTGGGCAATCCCCCCGGGGGAAGCTTTCTTT TRBV30 . once TRBJ1-1
CSVEQTDPARFF TGCAGCGTGGAACAGACAGACCCTGCTCGGTTCTTC TRBV29-1 . . TRBJ2-1
CASSVDSSIYGYTF TGTGCCAGCAGCGTAGACAGCTCTATCTATGGCTACACCTTC TRBV9 . . TRBJ1-2
CASSTIRTFNTEAFF TGTGCCAGTAGTACAATACGTACCTTCAACACTGAAGCTTTCTTT TRBV19 . . TRBJ1-1
CASSVDRSYEQYF TGTGCCAGCAGCGTCGACAGAAGTTACGAGCAGTACTTC TRBV9 . once TRBJ2-7
CASSGRAGETQYF TGTGCCAGCAGCGGGAGGGCTGGGGAGACCCAGTACTTC TRBV5-4 TRBD2 . TRBJ2-5
CASSYGETYGYTF TGTGCCAGCAGTTACGGGGAGACCTATGGCTACACCTTC TRBV6-6 . few TRBJ1-2
CASIPERGYTF TGTGCCAGCATACCGGAACGGGGCTACACCTTC TRBV6-9 . few TRBJ1-2
CASNPLGTPSKNTEAFF TGTGCCAGCAACCCCCTCGGGACACCGAGTAAAAACACTGAAGCTTTCTTT TRBV7-9 . . TRBJ1-1
CASSLWGRIQSTDTQYF TGTGCCAGCAGCTTGTGGGGACGCATACAGAGCACAGATACGCAGTATTTT TRBV5-6 . . TRBJ2-3
CASSDLVRDTEAFF TGCGCCAGCAGTGACTTGGTGAGAGACACTGAAGCTTTCTTT TRBV10-2 . few TRBJ1-1
CSVDNPGQGAVPSLYGYTF TGCAGCGTTGACAATCCCGGACAGGGTGCTGTTCCAAGCCTTTATGGCTACACCTTC TRBV29-1 TRBD1 . TRBJ1-2
CASSQPPGQGSGELFF TGTGCCAGCAGCCAACCCCCGGGACAGGGGTCCGGGGAGCTGTTTTTT TRBV11-3 TRBD1 many TRBJ2-2
CASSQDWNRVGGYTF TGCGCCAGCAGCCAAGATTGGAACAGGGTGGGCGGCTACACCTTC TRBV4-1 . . TRBJ1-2
CASSVRQYGYGYTF TGTGCCAGTAGTGTCCGACAGTATGGCTATGGCTACACCTTC TRBV19 . . TRBJ1-2
CASSEALAGGETQYF TGTGCCAGCAGTGAAGCTTTAGCGGGGGGTGAGACCCAGTACTTC TRBV2 TRBD2 . TRBJ2-5
CASSLTSGGYEQYF TGCGCCAGCAGTCTGACTAGCGGGGGTTACGAGCAGTACTTC TRBV5-1 TRBD2 few TRBJ2-7
CASSGRPSTDTQYF TGTGCCAGCAGCGGCCGCCCTAGCACAGATACGCAGTATTTT TRBV7-9 . few TRBJ2-3
CASSGSYEQYF TGTGCCAGCAGTGGGTCCTACGAGCAGTACTTC TRBV2 . . TRBJ2-7
CASSWGTGRDEQYF TGCGCCAGCAGCTGGGGGACAGGACGGGACGAGCAGTACTTC TRBV5-1 TRBD1 . TRBJ2-7
CAWSTGVTDTQYF TGTGCCTGGAGTACAGGGGTTACAGATACGCAGTATTTT TRBV30 TRBD1 . TRBJ2-3
CASSQEFSLHF TGCGCCAGCAGCCAAGAATTTTCCCTCCACTTT TRBV4-1 . . TRBJ1-6
CASSLVGQNNQPQHF TGTGCCAGCAGCTTAGTGGGACAGAACAATCAGCCCCAGCATTTT TRBV7-2 TRBD1 few TRBJ1-5
CASSQQGANSPLHF TGTGCCAGCAGTCAACAGGGGGCCAATTCACCCCTCCACTTT TRBV6-5 TRBD1 . TRBJ1-6
CASGLTGGEETQYF TGTGCTAGTGGTTTGACAGGGGGCGAGGAGACCCAGTACTTC TRBV12-5 TRBD1 . TRBJ2-5
CASSTERTGVVVF TGTGCCAGCAGTACCGAACGGACAGGAGTTGTAGTCTTT TRBV2 TRBD1 . TRBJ1-6
CATPQNWCLENAGTEAFF TGCGCCACTCCACAAAATTGGTGTTTGGAAAACGCGGGCACTGAAGCTTTCTTT TRBV23-1 . few TRBJ1-1
CASSFARGPSGELFF TGTGCCAGCAGCTTCGCCCGGGGACCATCCGGGGAGCTGTTTTTT TRBV7-2 . few TRBJ2-2
CASSRPQGMNTEAFF TGTGCCAGCAGTCGCCCACAGGGGATGAACACTGAAGCTTTCTTT TRBV6-5 TRBD1 few TRBJ1-1
CASSASSYEQYF TGTGCCAGCAGTGCTAGCTCCTACGAGCAGTACTTC TRBV2 . . TRBJ2-7
CASSFSSVANTGELFF TGCGCCAGCAGCTTTTCTAGCGTCGCGAACACCGGGGAGCTGTTTTTT TRBV5-1 . . TRBJ2-2
CASSLKGTDQPQHF TGTGCCAGCAGTTTGAAAGGGACGGATCAGCCCCAGCATTTT TRBV27 . . TRBJ1-5